This T cell receptor beta chain was profiled in a study of lymphopenia after photon versus proton radiotherapy. Profiled with immunoSEQ multiplex PCR; TCRdb holds only in-frame clones, not every one. The table records about 58,000 clones, roughly 83% of them present only once. Material: peripheral blood, obtained from a patient treated with proton-based radiotherapy. The clonotype was recovered from a man in his sixties with pancreatic cancer.

CDR3 protein: CASSFAWTNEKLFF. CDR3 in DNA: TGTGCCAGCAGTTTCGCGTGGACTAATGAAAAACTGTTTTTT. The chain employs TRBV28 and TRBJ1-4; no firm D call. V gave up 3 bases and J gave up 2 bases, with 7 bases separating them. The germline gives CDR1 MDHEN, CDR2 SYDVKM. The CDR3 runs to 14 residues.